The clone carrying this T cell receptor beta chain was seen only a few times. The data belong to a study of blood T cells in healthy people across ages. The CDR3 spans 13 residues. From germline, CDR1 is MNHNS and CDR2 SASEGT. V gave up 2 bases and J gave up 3 bases; unmatched junction bases: 0. Using a J-beta primer mix together with a sample-barcoded 5' primer, a second PCR was run for roughly 6 to 12 cycles. Using its own MiXCR run on the 5' RACE reads, TCRdb lists one record per CDR3 protein. The sample shows about 1.4 million distinct CDR3 sequences, around 59% of them seen only once. The chain links TRBV6-1 to TRBJ1-1, with TRBD1 matching over 7 bases. Sequences were obtained from blood. This clonotype was obtained from a man aged 18 to 30 in good health. The CDR3 DNA reads as TGTGCCAGCAGTGAACAGGGGGACACTGAAGCTTTCTTT. Translation gives CASSEQGDTEAFF.